This TCR beta chain was documented in a study of T-cell memory formation after mild COVID-19. Study in general: The study found TCR clusters largely donor specific.

With 8 bases clipped from V and 7 bases from J, the junction kept 12 bases outside the gene matches. CDR3 length equals 15 residues. Looked up from germline, CDR1 is LGHNA and CDR2 is YSLEER. Using constant-segment primers, 5'RACE produced TCR alpha and TCR beta cDNA libraries carrying sample barcodes and UMIs. TCRdb fed the 5' RACE reads into MiXCR, producing one record per CDR3 protein. The table includes almost 350,000 distinct CDR3 sequences, around a fifth detected once. Study-level results: There was a balanced CD4/CD8 profile in clones contracting day 15 to 85, and later expanders leaned CD4+. A subset of responding clones appeared in pre-infection memory, suggesting cross-reactive memory joined.

Comments on this clonotype: Its antigen is unidentified.

Sequencing used PBMCs or a T cell subset sorted from them (not recorded which). The receptor's source is a man younger than 35 who had mild COVID-19 (a few samples of this study predate the infection). Cell type and time point are not known. This chain uses TRBV4-3 with TRBJ2-1; TRBD1 matches at 9 bases. CDR3 in amino acids: CASASGTGPGNEQFF. DNA of the CDR3: TGCGCCAGCGCCTCCGGGACAGGGCCAGGGAATGAGCAGTTCTTC.